This TCR beta chain was captured in a study of T cell repertoires in cytomegalovirus infection. Across the whole study: Used in the study were CMV epitopes, some recently identified and HLA-C-restricted, others well-studied and HLA-B-restricted. Matching HLA type, along with CMV infection, was indicated by public TCR beta signatures.

A remark on this clonotype: Its antigen is undetermined.

General study findings and limits: Across the ex vivo response, the dominant clonotypes were HLA-C-restricted CMV-specific TCR beta clonotypes. Cumulative frequency (of public TCR beta family members) identified carriers of CMV plus the relevant HLA.

The junction had 6 bases not matched to a gene; V was cut back by 7 bases and J by 6 bases. Looked up from germline, CDR1 is SNHLY and CDR2 is FYNNEI. The CDR3 extends over 15 amino acids. TCRdb fed the reads into MiXCR, producing one record per CDR3 protein. The sample consists of around 360,000 distinct CDR3 sequences, approximately 30% of them appearing once. This sequence joins TRBV2 and TRBJ2-2, with TRBD2 identical over 12 bases. Sequenced material: cultured PBMCs, taken from culture after CMV antigen stimulation. This TCR came from a human donor in good health (CMV status not recorded). Some clones in this sample may be carry-over from other donors' samples. The DNA of the CDR3 is TGTGCCAGCACCCCTAGCGGGAGGGGCGCCGGGGAGCTGTTTTTT. It codes for CASTPSGRGAGELFF.